The 9 T cell receptor beta chains below all came from one sample that was sequenced in a study of shared clonotypes between healthy human individuals (dated by TCRdb to the early 2020s). Library creation used the immunoSEQ multiplex PCR assay. Imported from immuneACCESS, the table was reduced by TCRdb to in-frame sequences with V and J called. These copies leave out some clones; in studies compared against another copy, an unresolved V gene accounts for under half, and the cause of the remainder is not known. Across this sample there are some 380,000 clones, with about 96% seen only once. The ten top clones hold around 0.29% of the sample. The sample consisted of memory CD8+ T cells sorted from blood. The cell subset or site label for this specimen denotes: CD45RO+ cells pooled with CCR7-negative TemRA cells. These receptors came from a man in his thirties or forties in good health.

The genes are TRBV5-1 and TRBJ2-3; 9 nucleotides line up with TRBD2. Germline-derived CDR1 and CDR2 are SGHRS and YFSETQ. CDR3 size: 14 residues. The V segment lost 2 bases and the J segment 4 bases; nucleotides outside the gene matches: 2. DNA of the CDR3: TGCGCCAGCAGCTTTGGGACTAGCCCAGATACGCAGTATTTT. The encoded protein is CASSFGTSPDTQYF.

The V and J genes are TRBV29-1 and TRBJ2-3; TRBD2 might be the D (7 bases). Per the germline V gene, CDR1 is SQVTM and CDR2 is ANQGSEA. The CDR3 sequence is 16 residues long. V dropped 6 bases and J dropped 1 base, with 20 bases sitting between them. CDR3 DNA: TGCAGCGTGGAGCTGGGGGGGGCGCATGGCACAGATACGCAGTATTTT. This encodes CSVELGGAHGTDTQYF.

The chain couples TRBV6-1 to TRBJ1-5; tentative D call: TRBD1 (5 bases). The CDR3 contains 16 residues. The V end was cut by 4 bases, the J end by 5 bases, with 18 bases between. Germline CDR1 and CDR2: MNHNS and SASEGT. CDR3 nucleotides: TGTGCCAGCAGTGTGATTCCCGGGGCCAACTATCAGCCCCAGCATTTT. This codes for CASSVIPGANYQPQHF.

The chain joins TRBV27 to TRBJ2-7; 13 bases line up with TRBD2. The germline V gene has CDR1 MNHEY and CDR2 SMNVEV (reference sequence). The CDR3 covers 15 residues. Trimming at V came to 2 bases and at J to 2 bases, leaving 0 bases not matched to a gene. The CDR3 coding sequence is TGTGCCAGCAGTTTAGGGACTAGCGGGGCCTACGAGCAGTACTTC. Its protein is CASSLGTSGAYEQYF.

This chain uses TRBV4-1 with TRBJ2-5; perhaps D is TRBD1 or TRBD2 (5 bases each). Trimming shortened V by 3 bases and J by 0 bases, and 11 bases separated the two germline ends. The CDR3 extends over 15 amino acids. Germline CDR1 MGHRA, CDR2 YSYEKL. The CDR3 spells CASSQAGRDQETQYF. The CDR3 DNA sequence: TGCGCCAGCAGCCAGGCGGGCAGGGACCAAGAGACCCAGTACTTC.

The chain is built from TRBV5-4 and TRBJ1-4, with D possibly TRBD1 on 5 matching bases. The V end lost 4 bases, the J end lost 6 bases, and 10 bases lay between the germline ends. This CDR3 is built from 13 residues. CDR1 and CDR2 from the germline V gene are SGHNT and YYREEE (reference sequence). CDR3 coding DNA: TGTGCCAGCAGCCCCAGGGTGGATGAAAAACTGTTTTTT. Protein: CASSPRVDEKLFF.

The chain combines TRBV6-6 with TRBJ1-1, with D maybe TRBD1 (6 bases). Trimming removed 6 bases at V and 5 bases at J, with 13 bases between. Germline V gene data show CDR1 as MNHNY and CDR2 as SVGAGI (reference sequence). The CDR3 totals 13 residues. The CDR3 nucleotides are TGTGCCAGCAGGACAGGCTCGGGGACTGAAGCTTTCTTT. It is translated as CASRTGSGTEAFF.

The gene calls are TRBV5-6 and TRBJ2-1, with 13 bases identical to TRBD2. There are 16 residues in the CDR3. J lost 6 bases, V lost 4 bases, and 7 bases had no gene match. The germline gives CDR1 SGHDT, CDR2 YYEEEE. The CDR3 is CASSVRGLAGANEQFF. The CDR3 region has the DNA TGTGCCAGCAGCGTAAGAGGACTAGCGGGAGCCAATGAGCAGTTCTTC.

The V call is TRBV19, the J call TRBJ1-4; a weak D match, TRBD1 (6 bases). The V end lost 9 bases, the J end lost 7 bases, and 18 bases lay between the germline ends. In germline, CDR1 is LNHDA, CDR2 SQIVND (reference sequence). The CDR3 loop spans 14 amino acids. The CDR3 spells CASKNGGWGEKLFF. The CDR3 coding sequence is TGTGCCAGCAAAAACGGGGGCTGGGGTGAAAAACTGTTTTTT.